In its sample, the clone carrying this T cell receptor beta chain was seen a few times. This specimen belongs to a study of blood T cells in healthy people across ages. Trimming cost V 6 bases and J 6 bases, with 9 bases left between them. The CDR3 runs 13 residues. Using a J-beta primer mix together with a sample-barcoded 5' primer, a second PCR was run for about 6 to 11 cycles. TCRdb analysed the 5' RACE reads with MiXCR anew, one entry per CDR3 protein. This sample has about a million distinct CDR3 sequences; about 48% occur once, and the top ten carry 10% to 15%. This chain links TRBV12-3 or TRBV12-4 with TRBJ1-6; D unresolved. The sequenced sample was blood. This TCR was recovered from a man in his thirties or forties in good health. The CDR3 nucleotides are TGTGCCAGCAGGGCCGACGGTAATTCACCCCTCCACTTT. The encoded protein is CASRADGNSPLHF.